One and the same sample provided the 31 T cell receptor beta chains below, sequenced in a study of CD8+ T cells in alopecia areata. Investigators isolated RNA and reverse transcribed it into cDNA to act as the sequencing template. Data came from immunoSEQ multiplex PCR; TCRdb stores just in-frame clones and leaves some out. The sample lists about 200,000 clones; approximately 52% were seen once. Material: CD4+ T cells sorted from blood, obtained at week 0. The receptors were sampled from a human donor with alopecia areata.

The V and J genes are TRBV4-2 and TRBJ1-6; the D gene is possibly TRBD1 (5 bases). CDR1 and CDR2 (germline): LGHNA, YNFKEQ. The ends were cut back, 0 bases at V and 12 bases at J, with 27 bases in the middle. The CDR3 is 19 residues long. CDR3 coding DNA: TGTGCCAGCAGCCAAGAAGTTGGGATTGGGGGGATCTGGATGCGACCCCTCCACTTT. It specifies CASSQEVGIGGIWMRPLHF.

This clone came up once. The rearrangement uses TRBV11-2 and TRBJ2-3, with D unclear. Germline V gives CDR1 SGHAT, CDR2 FQNNGV. Trimming left V 5 bases short and J 6 bases short, with 15 bases between. This CDR3 region has 14 residues. The CDR3 DNA sequence: TGTGCCAGCAGCCAAGTGAAGTGGCCGGATACGCAGTATTTT. It yields the protein CASSQVKWPDTQYF.

The J gene is TRBJ1-5, the V gene TRBV6-1, with D perhaps TRBD1 (5 bases). V lost 5 bases to trimming and J lost 6 bases, with 14 bases between them. CDR1 is MNHNS, CDR2 SASEGT, per germline. This CDR3 spans 14 amino acids. CDR3 bases: TGTGCCAGCAGTTGGGACCTTGCAGGTCAGCCCCAGCATTTT. It encodes CASSWDLAGQPQHF.

V usage is TRBV6-5 and J usage is TRBJ1-6; possibly TRBD1 for D (5 bases). Trimming stripped 5 bases from V and 7 bases from J, with 15 bases between. The CDR3 is made up of 15 amino acids. In germline, CDR1 is MNHEY, CDR2 SVGAGI. As DNA, the CDR3 is TGTGCCAGCAGTCCCCTGGGGGGTGGGAATTCACCCCTCCACTTT. Protein: CASSPLGGGNSPLHF.

This chain joins TRBV2 and TRBJ1-2; D may be TRBD1 (5 bases). This CDR3 is built from 10 residues. Germline lookup yields CDR1 SNHLY and CDR2 FYNNEI. Trimming left V 10 bases short and J 5 bases short, with 8 bases between. The CDR3 DNA sequence: TGTGCCACAAAGGGGTATGGCTACACCTTC. Protein product: CATKGYGYTF.

The V call is TRBV27, the J call TRBJ2-2; 7 bases line up with TRBD1. J was trimmed by 5 bases and V by 3 bases; bases with no gene match: 6. Germline CDR1 is MNHEY and CDR2 is SMNVEV (reference sequence). The CDR3 consists of 15 residues. CDR3 amino acids: CASSLGTARTGELFF. DNA for the CDR3: TGTGCCAGCAGTTTGGGGACAGCGAGAACCGGGGAGCTGTTTTTT.

The chain links TRBV9 to TRBJ2-7, with no clear D. This CDR3 spans 14 amino acids. CDR1 is SGDLS, CDR2 YYNGEE, per germline. The V end was cut by 0 bases, the J end by 0 bases, with 7 bases between. The CDR3 sequence: CASSVAASSYEQYF. The CDR3 DNA reads TGTGCCAGCAGCGTAGCCGCTTCCTCCTACGAGCAGTACTTC.

The V and J genes are TRBV30 and TRBJ2-1, with a tentative D call TRBD1 (6 bases). The CDR3 length is 16 residues. Germline CDR1 GTSNPN, CDR2 SVGIG (reference sequence). Deletions cut 5 bases from V and 6 bases from J, with 23 bases between. CDR3 DNA sequence: TGTGCCTGGGCCCATATACAGGGATTTTCTTTCAATGAGCAGTTCTTC. Its translation is CAWAHIQGFSFNEQFF.

The chain employs TRBV4-1 and TRBJ2-1, with 7 bases matching TRBD2. Trimming took 2 bases from V and 4 from J; bases not matched to a gene: 11. This CDR3 has 17 residues. The germline V gene has CDR1 MGHRA and CDR2 YSYEKL. CDR3 DNA sequence: TGCGCCAGCAGCCAACTTCTAGCGGAGCAAGGATACAATGAGCAGTTCTTC. This encodes CASSQLLAEQGYNEQFF.

The chain couples TRBV5-6 to TRBJ1-2; 9 nucleotides line up with TRBD1. Losses at the gene ends were 4 bases for V and 4 bases for J; bases not matched to a gene: 11. The CDR3 has 16 amino acids. The germline CDR1 and CDR2 sequences are SGHDT and YYEEEE. CDR3 sequence: CASSRGHRGRGYGYTF. CDR3 DNA sequence: TGTGCCAGCAGCCGAGGCCACAGGGGGCGCGGCTATGGCTACACCTTC.

This clone was detected only once. The chain couples TRBV29-1 to TRBJ1-2, with 11 bases identical to TRBD1. This CDR3 contains 14 residues. Germline-derived CDR1 and CDR2 are SQVTM and ANQGSEA. Losses at the gene ends were 7 bases for V and 5 bases for J; bases not matched to a gene: 9. CDR3 amino acids: CSGMAGTGGYGYTF. In DNA form, the CDR3 reads TGCAGCGGAATGGCCGGGACAGGGGGTTATGGCTACACCTTC.

This clone has more than one count but fewer than ten. V is TRBV9 and J is TRBJ2-7, with D tentatively TRBD2 (6 bases). This CDR3 is 14 amino acids long. The ends were cut back, 0 bases at V and 6 bases at J, with 13 bases in the middle. From germline, CDR1 is SGDLS and CDR2 YYNGEE. CDR3 nucleotide sequence: TGTGCCAGCAGCGTAGACGGGAGTCAAGGCGAGCAGTACTTC. This translates into CASSVDGSQGEQYF.

The chain has TRBV5-4 and TRBJ2-4; a possible D gene is TRBD2 (5 bases). CDR1 and CDR2 from the germline V gene are SGHNT and YYREEE (reference sequence). Trimming pared 0 bases from V and 7 bases from J, leaving 11 bases between. The CDR3 spans 14 residues. The CDR3 sequence: CASSLEREWNIQYF. For the CDR3, the DNA is TGTGCCAGCAGCTTGGAGAGGGAATGGAACATTCAGTACTTC.

This chain joins TRBV30 and TRBJ2-1; 9 nucleotides match TRBD1. With 2 bases clipped from V and 5 bases from J, the junction kept 16 bases outside the gene matches. CDR1 is GTSNPN and CDR2 is SVGIG in the germline V gene (reference sequence). This CDR3 is built from 18 residues. For the CDR3, the DNA is TGTGCCTGGAGTCACAGGGGGCCCGGTCCGAAAAGAGACAATGAGCAGTTCTTC. Residues: CAWSHRGPGPKRDNEQFF. Based on the CDR3 plus reference TRBV30 and TRBJ2-1, the full variable domain is SQTIHQWPATLVQPVGSPLSLECTVEGTSNPNLYWYRQAAGRGLQLLFYSVGIGQISSEVPQNLSASRPQDRQFILSSKKLLLSDSGFYLCAWSHRGPGPKRDNEQFFGPGTRLTVL.

Only a few counts were recorded for this clone. The same CDR3 is also encoded by other DNA sequences in this sample. The genes are TRBV30 and TRBJ1-1; D unresolved. Between the trimmed V and J ends, which lost 2 bases and 3 bases, there was a span of 10 bases. CDR1 and CDR2 (germline): GTSNPN, SVGIG (reference sequence). This CDR3 contains 13 residues. CDR3 sequence (DNA): TGTGCCTGGAGTACCCGGGTGGACACTGAAGCTTTCTTT. As protein: CAWSTRVDTEAFF.

V usage is TRBV6-6 and J usage is TRBJ2-6; tentatively, D is TRBD1 (5 bases). Germline V lookup: CDR1 MNHNY, CDR2 SVGAGI (reference sequence). Trimming took off 10 bases at V and 0 bases at J, with 13 bases between the two ends. The CDR3 sequence is 15 residues long. CDR3 bases: TGTGCCACCTCGACAGCTTACTCTGGGGCCAACGTCCTGACTTTC. Translation: CATSTAYSGANVLTF.

V and J are TRBV18 and TRBJ1-2, with D perhaps TRBD1 (5 bases). CDR3 length: 15 residues. Trimming pared 3 bases from V and 8 bases from J, leaving 19 bases between. Per germline, CDR1 KGHSH and CDR2 LQKENI. CDR3: CASSPDLQSRDGYTF. The CDR3 nucleotides read TGTGCCAGCTCACCTGACTTACAATCGAGGGACGGCTACACCTTC.

This clone was observed a few times. The chain uses TRBV30 and TRBJ2-2; no clear D gene. Germline assignment: CDR1 GTSNPN and CDR2 SVGIG (reference sequence). The length of the CDR3 is 14 residues. V gave up 5 bases and J gave up 1 base, with 11 bases separating them. The CDR3 reads CAWARKGNTGELFF. The CDR3 nucleotides are TGTGCCTGGGCCCGAAAGGGGAACACCGGGGAGCTGTTTTTT.

This chain connects TRBV27 to TRBJ2-7; D is possibly TRBD1 (5 bases). Germline V gene sequence: CDR1 MNHEY, CDR2 SMNVEV (reference sequence). The CDR3 is 13 residues long. V lost 5 bases, J lost 5 bases, and 13 bases lay in between. CDR3 residues: CASSPQGSHEQYF. CDR3 nucleotides: TGTGCCAGCAGTCCGCAGGGATCCCACGAGCAGTACTTC.

V usage is TRBV29-1 and J usage is TRBJ1-1; TRBD1 matches 7 bases. CDR1 and CDR2 (germline): SQVTM, ANQGSEA. Trimming at V came to 8 bases and at J to 0 bases, leaving 3 bases not matched to a gene. The CDR3 is 12 residues long. CDR3 DNA sequence: TGCAGCTTCAGGGGGGTGAACACTGAAGCTTTCTTT. Protein sequence: CSFRGVNTEAFF.

This chain uses TRBV7-2 with TRBJ2-5; D call uncertain. The CDR3 sequence is 14 residues long. The germline gives CDR1 SGHTA, CDR2 FQGNSA. The V end was cut by 5 bases, the J end by 1 base, with 11 bases between. The CDR3 region has the DNA TGTGCCAGCAGCCCCCCCGGCATCCAAGAGACCCAGTACTTC. Translation gives CASSPPGIQETQYF.

This clone was seen more than once but under ten times. The CDR3 spells CASSVGTSGVNEQFF. DNA for the CDR3: TGTGCCAGCAGCGTAGGGACTAGCGGCGTCAATGAGCAGTTCTTC. The genes are TRBV9 and TRBJ2-1; TRBD2 matches at 10 bases. Germline V gives CDR1 SGDLS, CDR2 YYNGEE. The CDR3 loop spans 15 amino acids. With 0 bases clipped from V and 6 bases from J, the junction kept 3 bases outside the gene matches.

The rearrangement uses TRBV29-1 and TRBJ1-1; tentative D call: TRBD1 (6 bases). Per the germline V gene, CDR1 is SQVTM and CDR2 is ANQGSEA. CDR3 length: 13 residues. V lost 7 bases and J lost 1, with 13 bases in between. The CDR3 DNA sequence: TGCAGCGGAAACAGGGTAAGGAACACTGAAGCTTTCTTT. Protein: CSGNRVRNTEAFF.

This chain joins TRBV4-2 and TRBJ2-1; D perhaps matches TRBD2 (5 bases). CDR1 is LGHNA and CDR2 is YNFKEQ in the germline V gene. CDR3 size: 16 residues. The V and J ends lost 4 bases and 1 base respectively, with 14 bases between them. The chain's CDR3 is CASSREGSASYNEQFF. The CDR3 coding sequence is TGTGCCAGCAGCCGAGAAGGGAGTGCGTCCTACAATGAGCAGTTCTTC.

This clone is a singleton in its sample. This sequence joins TRBV29-1 and TRBJ2-1; 7 nucleotides match TRBD2. CDR1 SQVTM and CDR2 ANQGSEA come from the germline V gene. V lost 3 bases to trimming and J lost 0 bases; unmatched junction nucleotides: 5. CDR3 length: 15 residues. The DNA of the CDR3 is TGCAGCGTTGAGGGGGAGGGACCCTCCTACAATGAGCAGTTCTTC. Residues: CSVEGEGPSYNEQFF.

The rearrangement links TRBV5-5 to TRBJ2-2; D is unresolved. Germline V gene sequence: CDR1 SGHKS, CDR2 YYEKEE (reference sequence). The CDR3 contains 13 residues. Trimming removed 0 bases from V and 7 bases from J, with 7 bases in between. The CDR3 coding sequence is TGTGCCAGCAGCTTGGAATGGGGCGGGGAGCTGTTTTTT. It specifies CASSLEWGGELFF.

This clone was observed a handful of times. This chain uses TRBV5-1 with TRBJ2-7; 14 bases are shared with TRBD2. The CDR3 runs 21 residues. Trimming removed 2 bases from V and 1 base from J; junction bases left unmatched: 17. The germline CDR1 and CDR2 sequences are SGHRS and YFSETQ. CDR3 DNA sequence: TGCGCCAGCAGCTTAGGGACACTCGGGACGGGGACTAGCGGGGGATCCTACGAGCAGTACTTC. It translates to CASSLGTLGTGTSGGSYEQYF. Full variable domain (rest looked up from reference TRBV5-1 and TRBJ2-7): KAGVTQTPRYLIKTRGQQVTLSCSPISGHRSVSWYQQTPGQGLQFLFEYFSETQRNKGNFPGRFSGRQFSNSRSEMNVSTLELGDSALYLCASSLGTLGTGTSGGSYEQYFGPGTRLTVT.

This chain joins TRBV11-2 and TRBJ2-5, with D unclear. The germline CDR1 and CDR2 sequences are SGHAT and FQNNGV. Trimming took off 3 bases at V and 4 bases at J, with 6 bases between the two ends. CDR3 length equals 12 residues. In nucleotides, the CDR3 is TGTGCCAGCAGCTTCTCAAGAGAGACCCAGTACTTC. As protein: CASSFSRETQYF.

This clone occurred a few times. V is TRBV4-1 and J is TRBJ2-7; possibly TRBD1 or TRBD2 for D (6 bases each). CDR1 and CDR2 from the germline V gene are MGHRA and YSYEKL. V lost 2 bases to trimming and J lost 6 bases, with 14 bases between them. The CDR3 is 14 amino acids. The CDR3 here is CASSQTGTGGEQYF. The CDR3 nucleotides read TGCGCCAGCAGCCAAACAGGGACCGGGGGCGAGCAGTACTTC.

With respect to this clone: One end of the junction fails to match germline, which may point to a read error. The same CDR3 also results from other DNA sequences found in this sample. V and J are TRBV7-2 and TRBJ2-1; D gene unclear. CDR1 is SGHTA, CDR2 FQGNSA, per germline. The CDR3 covers 15 residues. The CDR3 loop is CASSLDYLSRNEQFF. DNA for the CDR3: TGTGCCAGCAGCTTAGACTACCTATCCCGCAATGAACAGTTCTTC.

This chain uses TRBV6-5 with TRBJ1-2; D perhaps matches TRBD1 (5 bases). CDR1 MNHEY and CDR2 SVGAGI come from the germline V gene. The germline V and J ends were trimmed by 2 bases and 7 bases, with 17 bases remaining between them. The CDR3 extends over 15 amino acids. The CDR3 region is CASSYHGRVTGGYTF. The CDR3 bases are TGTGCCAGCAGTTACCACGGCAGGGTGACGGGTGGCTACACCTTC.